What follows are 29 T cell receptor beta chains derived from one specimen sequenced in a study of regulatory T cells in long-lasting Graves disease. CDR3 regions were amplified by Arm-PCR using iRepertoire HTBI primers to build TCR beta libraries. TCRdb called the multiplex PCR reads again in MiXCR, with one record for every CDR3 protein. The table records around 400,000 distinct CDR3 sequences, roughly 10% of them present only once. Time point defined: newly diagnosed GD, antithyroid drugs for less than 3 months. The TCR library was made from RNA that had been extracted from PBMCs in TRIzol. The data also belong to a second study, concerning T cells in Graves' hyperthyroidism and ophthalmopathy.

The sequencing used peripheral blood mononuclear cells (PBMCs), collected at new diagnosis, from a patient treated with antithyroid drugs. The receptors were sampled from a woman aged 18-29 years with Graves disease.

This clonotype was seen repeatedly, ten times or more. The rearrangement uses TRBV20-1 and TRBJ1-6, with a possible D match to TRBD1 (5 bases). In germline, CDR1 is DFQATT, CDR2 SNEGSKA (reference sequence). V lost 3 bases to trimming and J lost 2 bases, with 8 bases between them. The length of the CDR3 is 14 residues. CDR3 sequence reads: CSARGRPYNSPLHF. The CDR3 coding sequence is TGCAGTGCTAGGGGGCGGCCCTATAATTCACCCCTCCACTTT.

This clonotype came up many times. The CDR3 DNA is TGTGCCAGCAGTTTATGGTGGGAACTAGCCAAAAACATTCAGTACTTC. Its translation: CASSLWWELAKNIQYF. The J gene is TRBJ2-4, the V gene TRBV28; D not certain. V was pared by 0 bases and J by 0 bases, with 9 bases between. Germline values: CDR1 MDHEN, CDR2 SYDVKM. The CDR3 is made up of 16 amino acids.

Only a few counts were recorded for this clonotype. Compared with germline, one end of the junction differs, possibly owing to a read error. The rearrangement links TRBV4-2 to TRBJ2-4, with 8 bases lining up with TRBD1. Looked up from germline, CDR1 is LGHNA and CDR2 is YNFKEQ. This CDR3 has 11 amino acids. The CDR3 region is CASSQGQGMFF. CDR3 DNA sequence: TGTGCCAGCAGCCAAGGACAGGGGATGTTCTTC.

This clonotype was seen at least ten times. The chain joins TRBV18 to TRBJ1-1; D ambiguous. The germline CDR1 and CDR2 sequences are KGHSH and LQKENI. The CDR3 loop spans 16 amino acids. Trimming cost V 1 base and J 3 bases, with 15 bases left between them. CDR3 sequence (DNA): TGTGCCAGCTCACCACGTCACGGGGTAGGCGACACTGAAGCTTTCTTT. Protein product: CASSPRHGVGDTEAFF.

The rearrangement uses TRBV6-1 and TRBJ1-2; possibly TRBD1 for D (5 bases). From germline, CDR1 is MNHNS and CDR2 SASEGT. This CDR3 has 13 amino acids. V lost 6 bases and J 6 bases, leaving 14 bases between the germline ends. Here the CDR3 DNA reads TGTGCCAGCAGAACCTCCGGGGGGAATGGCTACACCTTC. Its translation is CASRTSGGNGYTF.

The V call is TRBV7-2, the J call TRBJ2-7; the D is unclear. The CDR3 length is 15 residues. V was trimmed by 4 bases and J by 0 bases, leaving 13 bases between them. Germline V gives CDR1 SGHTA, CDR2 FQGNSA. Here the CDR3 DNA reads TGTGCCAGCAGCTCCTCTTTATACGGCTCCTACGAGCAGTACTTC. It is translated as CASSSSLYGSYEQYF.

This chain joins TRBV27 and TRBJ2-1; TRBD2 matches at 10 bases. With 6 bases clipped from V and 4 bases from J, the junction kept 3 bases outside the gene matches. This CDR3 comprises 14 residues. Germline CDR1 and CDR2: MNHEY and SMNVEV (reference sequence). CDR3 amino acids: CASRLAGDYNEQFF. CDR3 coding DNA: TGTGCCAGCAGGCTAGCGGGGGATTACAATGAGCAGTTCTTC.

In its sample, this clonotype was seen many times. In DNA, the CDR3 is TGTGCCACTAAGCTGGGCCTCCACGATGGCTACACCTTC. This codes for CATKLGLHDGYTF. This chain connects TRBV12-3 or TRBV12-4 to TRBJ1-2; D is ambiguous. Trimming cost V 10 bases and J 6 bases, with 18 bases left between them. This CDR3 is 13 amino acids long.

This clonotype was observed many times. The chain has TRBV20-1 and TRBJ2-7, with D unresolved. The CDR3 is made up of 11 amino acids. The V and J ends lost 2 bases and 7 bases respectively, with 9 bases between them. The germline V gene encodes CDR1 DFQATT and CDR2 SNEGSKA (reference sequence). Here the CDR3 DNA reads TGCAGTGCTAGAAACTCCAGAGAGCAGTACTTC. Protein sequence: CSARNSREQYF.

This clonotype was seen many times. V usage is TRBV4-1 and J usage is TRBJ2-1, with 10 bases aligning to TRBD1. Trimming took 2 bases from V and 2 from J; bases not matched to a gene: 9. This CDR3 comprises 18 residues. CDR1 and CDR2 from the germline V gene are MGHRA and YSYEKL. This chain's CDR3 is CASSQLPPGTGAYNEQFF. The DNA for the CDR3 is TGCGCCAGCAGCCAACTTCCACCCGGGACAGGGGCCTACAATGAGCAGTTCTTC.

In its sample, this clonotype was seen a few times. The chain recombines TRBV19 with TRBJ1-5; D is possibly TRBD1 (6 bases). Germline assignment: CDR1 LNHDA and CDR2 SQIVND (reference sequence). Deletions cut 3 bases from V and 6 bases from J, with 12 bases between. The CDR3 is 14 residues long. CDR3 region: CASSITGTTQPQHF. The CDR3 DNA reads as TGTGCCAGTAGTATTACCGGGACAACTCAGCCCCAGCATTTT.

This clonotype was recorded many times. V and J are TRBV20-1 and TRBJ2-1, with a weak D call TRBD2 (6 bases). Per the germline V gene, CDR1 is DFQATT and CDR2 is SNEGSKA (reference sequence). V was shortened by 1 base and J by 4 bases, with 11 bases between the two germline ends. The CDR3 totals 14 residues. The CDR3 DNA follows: TGCAGTGCTAGAGGGCTAGCGCATTACAATGAGCAGTTCTTC. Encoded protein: CSARGLAHYNEQFF.

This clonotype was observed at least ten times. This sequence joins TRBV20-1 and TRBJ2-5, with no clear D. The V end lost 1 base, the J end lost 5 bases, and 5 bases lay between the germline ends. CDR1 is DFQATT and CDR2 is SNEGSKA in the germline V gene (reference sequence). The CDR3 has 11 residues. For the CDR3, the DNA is TGCAGTGCTAGAGCTGGGGAGACCCAGTACTTC. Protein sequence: CSARAGETQYF.

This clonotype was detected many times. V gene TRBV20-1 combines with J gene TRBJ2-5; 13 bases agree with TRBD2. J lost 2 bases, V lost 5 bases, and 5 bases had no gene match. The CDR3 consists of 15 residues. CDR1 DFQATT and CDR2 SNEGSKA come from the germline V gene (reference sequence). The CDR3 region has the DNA TGCAGTGCTCGGACTAGCGGGGGTAATCAAGAGACCCAGTACTTC. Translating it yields CSARTSGGNQETQYF.

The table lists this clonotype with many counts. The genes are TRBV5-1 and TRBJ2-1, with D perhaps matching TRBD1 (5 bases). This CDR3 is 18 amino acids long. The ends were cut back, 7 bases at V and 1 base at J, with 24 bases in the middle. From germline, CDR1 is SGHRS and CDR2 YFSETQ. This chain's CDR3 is CASFSGQGLSISYNEQFF. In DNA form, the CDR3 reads TGCGCCAGCTTTAGTGGGCAGGGCCTATCTATTTCCTACAATGAGCAGTTCTTC.

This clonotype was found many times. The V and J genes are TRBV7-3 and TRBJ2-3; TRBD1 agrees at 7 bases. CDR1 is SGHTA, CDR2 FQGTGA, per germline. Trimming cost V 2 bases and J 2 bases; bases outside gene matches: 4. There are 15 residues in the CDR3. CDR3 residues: CASSLPGQPTDTQYF. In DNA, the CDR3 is TGTGCCAGCAGCTTACCGGGACAGCCCACAGATACGCAGTATTTT. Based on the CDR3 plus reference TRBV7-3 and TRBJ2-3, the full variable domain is GAGVSQTPSNKVTEKGKYVELRCDPISGHTALYWYRQSLGQGPEFLIYFQGTGAADDSGLPNDRFFAVRPEGSVSTLKIQRTERGDSAVYLCASSLPGQPTDTQYFGPGTRLTVL.

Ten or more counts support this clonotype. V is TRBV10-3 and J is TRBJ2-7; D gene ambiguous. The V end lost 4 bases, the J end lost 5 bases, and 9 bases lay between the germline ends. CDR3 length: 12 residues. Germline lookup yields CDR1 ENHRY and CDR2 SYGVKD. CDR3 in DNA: TGTGCCATCAGTGCGCGAGAGAACGAGCAGTACTTC. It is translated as CAISARENEQYF.

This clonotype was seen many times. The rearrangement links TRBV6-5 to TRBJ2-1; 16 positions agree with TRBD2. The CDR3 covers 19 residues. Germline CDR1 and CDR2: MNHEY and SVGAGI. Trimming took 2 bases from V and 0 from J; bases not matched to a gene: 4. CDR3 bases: TGTGCCAGCAGTTACACAGGGACTAGCGGGGGGGGCTCCTACAATGAGCAGTTCTTC. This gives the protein CASSYTGTSGGGSYNEQFF.

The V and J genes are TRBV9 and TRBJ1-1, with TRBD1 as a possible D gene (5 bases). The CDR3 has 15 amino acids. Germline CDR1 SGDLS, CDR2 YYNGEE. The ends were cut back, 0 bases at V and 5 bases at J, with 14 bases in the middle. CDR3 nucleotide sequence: TGTGCCAGCAGCGTAGCCTTTGACGGGGGAACTGAAGCTTTCTTT. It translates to CASSVAFDGGTEAFF.

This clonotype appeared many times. The CDR3 region has the DNA TGTGCCAGCAGCGGCGGAAAGAACACTGAAGCTTTCTTT. This codes for CASSGGKNTEAFF. This sequence joins TRBV7-9 and TRBJ1-1; D ambiguous. This CDR3 spans 13 amino acids. Germline V gives CDR1 SEHNR, CDR2 FQNEAQ (reference sequence). V lost 5 bases to trimming and J lost 1 base, with 8 bases between them.

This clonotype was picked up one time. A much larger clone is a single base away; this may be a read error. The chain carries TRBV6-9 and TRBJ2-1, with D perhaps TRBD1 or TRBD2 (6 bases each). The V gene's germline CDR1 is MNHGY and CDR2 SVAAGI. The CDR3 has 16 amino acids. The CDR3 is CASSSAQGGSYNEQLF. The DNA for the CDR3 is TGTGCCAGCAGTTCCGCACAGGGAGGTTCCTACAATGAGCAGCTCTTC.

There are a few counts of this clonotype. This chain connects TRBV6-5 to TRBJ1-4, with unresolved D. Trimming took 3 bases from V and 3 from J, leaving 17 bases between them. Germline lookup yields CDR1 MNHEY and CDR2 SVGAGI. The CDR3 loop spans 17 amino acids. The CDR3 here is CASSYIGPGGANEKLFF. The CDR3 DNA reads TGTGCCAGCAGTTATATTGGTCCTGGCGGGGCTAATGAAAAACTGTTTTTT.

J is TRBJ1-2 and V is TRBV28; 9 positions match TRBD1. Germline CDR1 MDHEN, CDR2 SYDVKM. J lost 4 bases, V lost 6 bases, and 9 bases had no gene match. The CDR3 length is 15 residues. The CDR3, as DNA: TGTGCCAGCAGGGCTCCCGGGACAGGGTTCTATGGCTACACCTTC. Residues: CASRAPGTGFYGYTF.

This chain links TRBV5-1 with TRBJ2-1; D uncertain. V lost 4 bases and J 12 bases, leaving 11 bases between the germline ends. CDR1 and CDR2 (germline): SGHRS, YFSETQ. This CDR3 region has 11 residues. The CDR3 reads CASSDPYTQFF. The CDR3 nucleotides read TGCGCCAGCAGCGACCCCTATACGCAGTTCTTC.

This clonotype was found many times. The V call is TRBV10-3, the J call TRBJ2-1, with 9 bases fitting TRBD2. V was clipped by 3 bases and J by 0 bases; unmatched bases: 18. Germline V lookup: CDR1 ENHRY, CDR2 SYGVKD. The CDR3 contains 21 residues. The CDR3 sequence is CAISDPTGASGEISSYNEQFF. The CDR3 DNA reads TGTGCCATCAGTGATCCCACGGGGGCTAGCGGGGAAATTAGCTCCTACAATGAGCAGTTCTTC.

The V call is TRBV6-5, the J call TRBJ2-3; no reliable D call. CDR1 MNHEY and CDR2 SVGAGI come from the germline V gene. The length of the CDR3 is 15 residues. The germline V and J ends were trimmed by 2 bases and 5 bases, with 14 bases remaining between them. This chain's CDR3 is CASSYATPRRDTQYF. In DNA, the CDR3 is TGTGCCAGCAGTTACGCCACCCCCCGGAGAGATACGCAGTATTTT.

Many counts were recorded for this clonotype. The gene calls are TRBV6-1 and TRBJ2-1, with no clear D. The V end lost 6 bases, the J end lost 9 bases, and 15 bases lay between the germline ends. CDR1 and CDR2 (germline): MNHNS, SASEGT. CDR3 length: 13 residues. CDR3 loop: CASRARAGVEQFF. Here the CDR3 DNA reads TGTGCCAGCAGGGCAAGGGCAGGCGTTGAGCAGTTCTTC.

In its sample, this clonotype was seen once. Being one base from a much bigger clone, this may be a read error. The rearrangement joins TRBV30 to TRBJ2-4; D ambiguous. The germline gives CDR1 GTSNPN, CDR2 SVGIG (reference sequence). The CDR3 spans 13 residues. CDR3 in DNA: TGTGTCGGAAACAGCTTAGCCAAAAACATTCAGTACTTC. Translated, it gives CVGNSLAKNIQYF.

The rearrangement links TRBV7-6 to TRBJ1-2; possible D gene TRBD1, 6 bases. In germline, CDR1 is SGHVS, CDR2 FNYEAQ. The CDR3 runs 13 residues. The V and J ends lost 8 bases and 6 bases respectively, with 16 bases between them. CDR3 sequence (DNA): TGTGCCAGCGGGGGGACTAACAGGGATGGCTACACCTTC. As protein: CASGGTNRDGYTF.